The 21 T cell receptor beta chains given below trace back to one sample, sequenced in a study of vaccination and CD4 T cells after COVID-19. The treatment is: approximately nine-day PBMC culture with coronavirus spike peptide pools or control peptides (ViraFEST assay). Antigens of these TCRs are unknown. Sequenced with the Oncomine TCR Beta short-read assay was DNA taken from cultured CD4+ T cells. TCRdb used MiXCR to reprocess the PCR reads, holding one entry per CDR3 protein. Of 13,000 to 15,000 distinct CDR3 sequences listed, around two fifths are singletons. Sequenced sample: CD4+ T cells from blood, cultured in vitro. The source is a human donor who had recovered from COVID-19.

The CDR3 spells CASSSTTDSGANVLTF. In DNA, the CDR3 is TGTGCCAGCAGCTCAACGACAGACTCTGGGGCCAACGTCCTGACTTTC. V gene TRBV11-2 combines with J gene TRBJ2-6, with D perhaps matching TRBD1 (5 bases). Trimming removed 4 bases at V and 0 bases at J, with 10 bases between. The CDR3 extends over 16 amino acids. Looked up from germline, CDR1 is SGHAT and CDR2 is FQNNGV.

CDR3 region: CASSKKPSGGAQPQHF. In DNA form, the CDR3 reads TGTGCCAGCAGCAAAAAGCCTTCAGGTGGGGCTCAGCCCCAGCATTTT. The chain has TRBV5-8 and TRBJ1-5; D is possibly TRBD1 (5 bases). The CDR3 has 16 amino acids. Looked up from germline, CDR1 is SGHTS and CDR2 is YDEGEE. Trimming removed 4 bases at V and 6 bases at J, with 20 bases between.

The chain is built from TRBV6-4 and TRBJ2-7; 9 positions match TRBD2. V trimming: 7 bases; J trimming: 2 bases; junction bases outside the gene matches: 6. Germline CDR1 and CDR2: MRHNA and SNTAGT. This CDR3 comprises 14 residues. Here the CDR3 reads CASTLSGRTYEQYF. CDR3 coding DNA: TGTGCCAGCACTTTGAGCGGGAGGACCTACGAGCAGTACTTC.

This clonotype was seen a few times. This chain uses TRBV28 with TRBJ2-5; D gene ambiguous. The germline V gene encodes CDR1 MDHEN and CDR2 SYDVKM. The CDR3 runs 13 residues. V lost 5 bases, J lost 5 bases, and 12 bases lay in between. CDR3 sequence: CASSPPVMETQYF. The CDR3 nucleotides read TGTGCCAGCAGTCCCCCCGTCATGGAGACCCAGTACTTC.

The V gene is TRBV2, the J gene TRBJ2-1, with TRBD2 matching over 9 bases. Per the germline V gene, CDR1 is SNHLY and CDR2 is FYNNEI. Trimming took 0 bases from V and 4 from J; bases not matched to a gene: 1. CDR3 length equals 15 residues. CDR3 bases: TGTGCCAGCAGTGAAGCTAGCGGGGGTTACAATGAGCAGTTCTTC. Its translation is CASSEASGGYNEQFF.

The chain carries TRBV11-1 and TRBJ2-3; no firm D call. In germline, CDR1 is SGHAT, CDR2 FQDESV (reference sequence). CDR3 length: 15 residues. V gave up 2 bases and J gave up 7 bases, with 16 bases separating them. The CDR3 loop is CASSLSPQDWHTQYF. Here the CDR3 DNA reads TGTGCCAGCAGCTTAAGCCCCCAGGATTGGCATACGCAGTATTTT.

The gene calls are TRBV20-1 and TRBJ2-1, with D hard to call. Germline V gene sequence: CDR1 DFQATT, CDR2 SNEGSKA (reference sequence). The CDR3 runs to 13 residues. V lost 0 bases, J lost 6 bases, and 9 bases lay in between. The CDR3 DNA is TGCAGTGCTAGAGAAGCAACAATCAATGAGCAGTTCTTC. Protein product: CSAREATINEQFF.

CDR3 DNA: TGCAGTGCTACCTCAGGGGGGCAAGAGACCCAGTACTTC. This encodes CSATSGGQETQYF. The chain combines TRBV20-1 with TRBJ2-5; D perhaps matches TRBD1 (7 bases). The CDR3 extends over 13 amino acids. V gave up 4 bases and J gave up 2 bases, with 11 bases separating them. Per the germline V gene, CDR1 is DFQATT and CDR2 is SNEGSKA (reference sequence).

V gene TRBV20-1 combines with J gene TRBJ2-4; the match to TRBD1 covers 9 bases. CDR1 DFQATT and CDR2 SNEGSKA come from the germline V gene (reference sequence). The CDR3 sequence is 15 residues long. The V and J ends lost 5 bases and 0 bases, in that order; junction bases with no gene match: 5. CDR3 residues: CSASDRGVAKNIQYF. In DNA form, the CDR3 reads TGCAGTGCTTCAGACAGGGGGGTAGCCAAAAACATTCAGTACTTC.

The table lists this clonotype with a few counts. This chain joins TRBV27 and TRBJ2-7; D tentatively reads TRBD1 or TRBD2 (8 bases each). Germline assignment: CDR1 MNHEY and CDR2 SMNVEV (reference sequence). V was cut by 5 bases and J by 4 bases, with 21 bases left in between. The CDR3 extends over 16 amino acids. CDR3 sequence reads: CASSIRQGTSVYEQYF. CDR3 DNA: TGTGCCAGCAGTATTCGACAGGGGACTAGTGTGTACGAGCAGTACTTC.

The chain recombines TRBV19 with TRBJ1-4; D gene ambiguous. The CDR3 runs 12 residues. V was shortened by 6 bases and J by 5 bases, with 7 bases between the two germline ends. Germline V gene lookup returns CDR1 LNHDA and CDR2 SQIVND (reference sequence). CDR3 residues: CASSRYNEKLFF. The CDR3 DNA is TGTGCCAGTAGCCGATACAATGAAAAACTGTTTTTT.

The chain is built from TRBV20-1 and TRBJ1-5, with a weak D call TRBD1 (5 bases). CDR1 and CDR2 from the germline V gene are DFQATT and SNEGSKA (reference sequence). The length of the CDR3 is 13 residues. The V end was cut by 0 bases, the J end by 5 bases, with 8 bases between. CDR3 in DNA: TGCAGTGCTAGAGATCGGGGGGATCAGCCCCAGCATTTT. This encodes CSARDRGDQPQHF.

The CDR3 DNA follows: TGTGCCAGCAGCTTAGGAATCATGGGACACAACCAGACGAATGAGCAGTTCTTC. Protein: CASSLGIMGHNQTNEQFF. The V gene is TRBV7-9, the J gene TRBJ2-1; weak D call: TRBD1 (6 bases). The CDR3 has 18 amino acids. Germline V gene lookup returns CDR1 SEHNR and CDR2 FQNEAQ (reference sequence). V dropped 1 base and J dropped 7 bases, with 23 bases sitting between them. Using reference TRBV7-9 and TRBJ2-1 for the parts outside the CDR3, the full variable domain is DTGVSQNPRHKITKRGQNVTFRCDPISEHNRLYWYRQTLGQGPEFLTYFQNEAQLEKSRLLSDRFSAERPKGSFSTLEIQRTEQGDSAMYLCASSLGIMGHNQTNEQFFGPGTRLTVL.

This clonotype has more than one count but fewer than ten. The V gene is TRBV11-2, the J gene TRBJ2-5; D gene uncertain. The CDR3 contains 13 residues. The germline V and J ends were trimmed by 2 bases and 2 bases, with 6 bases remaining between them. CDR1 SGHAT and CDR2 FQNNGV come from the germline V gene. CDR3 sequence reads: CASSLRLQETQYF. CDR3 bases: TGTGCCAGCAGCTTACGGCTACAAGAGACCCAGTACTTC.

The chain is built from TRBV10-3 and TRBJ2-3; 14 positions agree with TRBD2. The CDR3 totals 16 residues. Losses at the gene ends were 5 bases for V and 7 bases for J; bases not matched to a gene: 8. The germline V gene has CDR1 ENHRY and CDR2 SYGVKD. The CDR3 sequence: CAISPGTSGSIYTQYF. In DNA, the CDR3 is TGTGCCATCAGTCCCGGGACTAGCGGGAGTATATATACGCAGTATTTT.

V and J are TRBV6-1 and TRBJ2-2; D gene ambiguous. Germline V gene lookup returns CDR1 MNHNS and CDR2 SASEGT. This CDR3 spans 14 amino acids. V shed 5 bases and J shed 0 bases, with 7 bases lying between them. The chain's CDR3 is CASSMAANTGELFF. Written as DNA, the CDR3 is TGTGCCAGCAGTATGGCCGCGAACACCGGGGAGCTGTTTTTT.

The chain joins TRBV7-2 to TRBJ2-3; no reliable D call. Germline loops: CDR1 SGHTA, CDR2 FQGNSA. V shed 1 base and J shed 5 bases, with 7 bases lying between them. CDR3 length equals 13 residues. CDR3 residues: CASSLGGRDTQYF. The CDR3, as DNA: TGTGCCAGCAGCTTAGGGGGTAGAGATACGCAGTATTTT.

This clonotype was seen a handful of times. The gene calls are TRBV28 and TRBJ2-7; TRBD2 agrees at 9 bases. V trimming: 2 bases; J trimming: 4 bases; junction bases outside the gene matches: 6. CDR3 length equals 15 residues. The germline V gene has CDR1 MDHEN and CDR2 SYDVKM. CDR3 DNA: TGTGCCAGCAGTTTAATGCGACTAGCGGATTACGAGCAGTACTTC. Translating gives CASSLMRLADYEQYF.

In DNA, the CDR3 is TGTGCCAGAAGCCGACCGCTACCGGGACAGGGATTGTATCAGCCCCAGCATTTT. Translating gives CARSRPLPGQGLYQPQHF. The V call is TRBV5-3, the J call TRBJ1-5, with TRBD1 matching over 9 bases. TRBV5-3 is labeled an ORF, and its function is uncertain. This CDR3 has 18 residues. Trimming cost V 4 bases and J 5 bases; bases outside gene matches: 16.

A single count supports this clonotype. The rearrangement links TRBV19 to TRBJ1-5, with a possible D match to TRBD1 (5 bases). This CDR3 comprises 16 residues. Trimming pared 10 bases from V and 6 bases from J, leaving 25 bases between. In germline, CDR1 is LNHDA, CDR2 SQIVND (reference sequence). The CDR3 bases are TGTGCCACTCGCGTGTGGCCTGGGGGACCAGGTCAGCCCCAGCATTTT. This codes for CATRVWPGGPGQPQHF. Supplemented by reference TRBV19 and TRBJ1-5, the full variable domain reads DGGITQSPKYLFRKEGQNVTLSCEQNLNHDAMYWYRQDPGQGLRLIYYSQIVNDFQKGDIAEGYSVSREKKESFPLTVTSAQKNPTAFYLCATRVWPGGPGQPQHFGDGTRLSIL.

The V call is TRBV5-1, the J call TRBJ2-1; 11 bases agree with TRBD2. Germline CDR1 SGHRS, CDR2 YFSETQ. V lost 2 bases to trimming and J lost 6 bases; unmatched junction nucleotides: 4. The length of the CDR3 is 15 residues. The CDR3 region is CASSFLAGGGNEQFF. The CDR3 DNA reads as TGCGCCAGCAGCTTTCTAGCGGGAGGCGGCAATGAGCAGTTCTTC.